Shown below are 28 T cell receptor beta chains from a single sample sequenced in a study of T cell responses to AZD1222 COVID-19 vaccine. Data came from immunoSEQ multiplex PCR; TCRdb stores just in-frame clones and leaves some out. The table lists about 86,000 clones, approximately 89% of them singletons. The sequencing here drew on peripheral blood, taken on day 0 of AZD1222 vaccination. These receptor sequences come from an adult in good health.

This chain links TRBV27 with TRBJ1-2, with no clear D. Germline V gene lookup returns CDR1 MNHEY and CDR2 SMNVEV (reference sequence). Trimming left V 3 bases short and J 8 bases short, with 16 bases between. This CDR3 comprises 14 residues. The CDR3 protein is CASSFRDRGRGYTF. The CDR3 nucleotides are TGTGCCAGCAGTTTCCGAGATCGGGGTAGGGGCTACACCTTC.

The chain has TRBV21-1 and TRBJ2-7; the tabulated D call, TRBD1, remains unverified against the DNA. TRBV21-1 is a recognized pseudogene. The CDR3 extends over 16 amino acids. CDR3 region: CASSQGQGQPVYEQYF. The DNA of the CDR3 is TGTGCCAGCAGCCAAGGGCAGGGGCAACCAGTATACGAGCAGTACTTC.

The chain uses TRBV5-1 and TRBJ1-1; 7 bases align to TRBD1. Germline V gene data show CDR1 as SGHRS and CDR2 as YFSETQ. The CDR3 sequence is 14 residues long. V dropped 6 bases and J dropped 1; count of bases not matched to a gene: 6. CDR3 nucleotides: TGCGCCAGCACCCGACAGGGAGCGAACACTGAAGCTTTCTTT. Translation gives CASTRQGANTEAFF. The variable domain in full, with the rest retrieved from reference TRBV5-1 and TRBJ1-1, is KAGVTQTPRYLIKTRGQQVTLSCSPISGHRSVSWYQQTPGQGLQFLFEYFSETQRNKGNFPGRFSGRQFSNSRSEMNVSTLELGDSALYLCASTRQGANTEAFFGQGTRLTVV.

This rearrangement joins TRBV7-2 to TRBJ2-3; D is uncertain. The germline V gene has CDR1 SGHTA and CDR2 FQGNSA. This CDR3 region has 12 residues. V dropped 2 bases and J dropped 5 bases, with 5 bases sitting between them. As DNA, the CDR3 is TGTGCCAGCAGCTTATCGAGAGATACGCAGTATTTT. Protein product: CASSLSRDTQYF.

The V call is TRBV4-1, the J call TRBJ1-6; TRBD1 might be the D (5 bases). Germline CDR1 is MGHRA and CDR2 is YSYEKL. This CDR3 is 14 amino acids long. V was cut by 0 bases and J by 10 bases, with 10 bases left in between. The CDR3 region is CASSQDRGGSPLHF. The CDR3 region has the DNA TGCGCCAGCAGCCAAGATCGGGGGGGGTCACCCCTCCACTTT.

CDR3 sequence: CASSERRNTEAFF. CDR3 bases: TGTGCCAGCAGTGAACGGCGGAACACTGAAGCTTTCTTT. This chain links TRBV6-4 with TRBJ1-1, with D unclear. V was clipped by 3 bases and J by 1 base, with 6 bases between them. The CDR3 is 13 residues long. Germline CDR1 is MRHNA and CDR2 is SNTAGT.

The chain employs TRBV3-1 (or the pseudogene TRBV3-2) and TRBJ1-4, with D maybe TRBD1 (6 bases). In germline, CDR1 is LGHDT, CDR2 YNNKEL (reference sequence). The V end lost 4 bases, the J end lost 5 bases, and 14 bases lay between the germline ends. The CDR3 contains 15 residues. The CDR3, as DNA: TGTGCCAGCAGCCGTCGAGGGGGGGGCAATGAAAAACTGTTTTTT. Its protein product is CASSRRGGGNEKLFF.

CDR3 coding DNA: TGTGCCAGCAGTTACCGCGACAACGCGAACACCGGGGAGCTGTTTTTT. This gives the protein CASSYRDNANTGELFF. The chain is built from TRBV6-6 and TRBJ2-2, with D unclear. The CDR3 contains 16 residues. V was trimmed by 2 bases and J by 0 bases, leaving 10 bases between them. Looked up from germline, CDR1 is MNHNY and CDR2 is SVGAGI (reference sequence).

The chain joins TRBV3-1 (or the pseudogene TRBV3-2) to TRBJ1-2, with 8 bases identical to TRBD1. This CDR3 contains 15 residues. The V and J ends lost 2 bases and 1 base, in that order; junction bases with no gene match: 3. The germline CDR1 and CDR2 sequences are LGHDT and YNNKEL (reference sequence). CDR3 DNA sequence: TGTGCCAGCAGCCAACCCACAGGGGGTAACTATGGCTACACCTTC. This encodes CASSQPTGGNYGYTF.

The CDR3 is CASSLDGTSGRRRSYNEQFF. The CDR3 DNA reads as TGTGCCAGCAGCTTAGATGGGACTAGCGGGAGGCGGAGGTCCTACAATGAGCAGTTCTTC. The chain joins TRBV7-8 to TRBJ2-1; TRBD2 agrees at 15 bases. The junction had 8 bases not matched to a gene; V was cut back by 1 base and J by 1 base. CDR3 length: 20 amino acids. Germline CDR1 is SGHVS and CDR2 is FQNEAQ.

The rearrangement joins TRBV3-1 (or the pseudogene TRBV3-2) to TRBJ2-1; 11 bases are a match to TRBD2. J gave up 10 bases and V 5 bases, and 7 bases lay outside the gene matches. The CDR3 sequence is 14 residues long. The V gene's germline CDR1 is LGHDT and CDR2 YNNKEL (reference sequence). This chain's CDR3 is CASSLGTSGGEQFF. The CDR3 DNA reads as TGTGCCAGCAGCTTAGGGACTAGCGGTGGCGAGCAGTTCTTC.

The chain recombines TRBV5-1 with TRBJ1-1; 9 bases are shared with TRBD1. V dropped 4 bases and J dropped 2; count of bases not matched to a gene: 6. The CDR3 loop spans 15 amino acids. Per germline, CDR1 SGHRS and CDR2 YFSETQ. This CDR3 is CASSEQGAPNTEAFF. The CDR3 DNA sequence: TGCGCCAGCAGCGAACAGGGGGCTCCTAACACTGAAGCTTTCTTT.

This CDR3 is CASSTSGITQYF. In DNA form, the CDR3 reads TGTGCCAGCAGCACCAGCGGGATTACGCAGTATTTT. The chain couples TRBV11-2 to TRBJ2-3; TRBD2 agrees at 7 bases. The J segment lost 8 bases and the V segment lost 5 bases, leaving 4 bases of the junction unmatched. The CDR3 has 12 residues. CDR1 is SGHAT, CDR2 FQNNGV, per germline.

The V call is TRBV5-4, the J call TRBJ1-3; D perhaps matches TRBD1 (6 bases). V gave up 0 bases and J gave up 6 bases, with 10 bases separating them. Looked up from germline, CDR1 is SGHNT and CDR2 is YYREEE (reference sequence). This CDR3 has 14 amino acids. In DNA form, the CDR3 reads TGTGCCAGCAGCTTGGAGGCAGGGGAAAACACCATATATTTT. It specifies CASSLEAGENTIYF.

The rearrangement joins TRBV3-1 (or the pseudogene TRBV3-2) to TRBJ1-6; D is uncertain. Germline CDR1 LGHDT, CDR2 YNNKEL (reference sequence). The V end was cut by 0 bases, the J end by 5 bases, with 11 bases between. The CDR3 runs 16 residues. CDR3 sequence (DNA): TGTGCCAGCAGCCAAGACCAGACAAAGAATAATTCACCCCTCCACTTT. This encodes CASSQDQTKNNSPLHF.

This chain links TRBV2 with TRBJ1-6, with D uncertain. The CDR3 is 13 residues long. CDR1 is SNHLY, CDR2 FYNNEI, per germline. Trimming took 4 bases from V and 5 from J, leaving 6 bases between them. CDR3 amino acids: CASSGTNNSPLHF. CDR3 nucleotide sequence: TGTGCCAGCAGTGGGACCAATAATTCACCCCTCCACTTT.

V is TRBV6-2 or TRBV6-3 and J is TRBJ1-1, with a weak D call TRBD1 (5 bases). V was clipped by 6 bases and J by 1 base, with 15 bases between them. This CDR3 is built from 15 residues. The germline CDR1 and CDR2 sequences are MNHEY and SVGEGT. The CDR3 reads CASSHLGHSNTEAFF. CDR3 DNA: TGTGCCAGCAGCCACTTAGGACACTCGAACACTGAAGCTTTCTTT.

V usage is TRBV7-9 and J usage is TRBJ1-4; D not resolved. V was cut by 1 base and J by 0 bases, with 6 bases left in between. Germline CDR1 and CDR2: SEHNR and FQNEAQ (reference sequence). The length of the CDR3 is 15 residues. This CDR3 reads CASSLGTATNEKLFF. The DNA for the CDR3 is TGTGCCAGCAGCTTAGGTACAGCAACTAATGAAAAACTGTTTTTT.

The chain joins TRBV19 to TRBJ2-5, with 9 bases that match TRBD2. The CDR3 length is 15 residues. Germline CDR1 LNHDA, CDR2 SQIVND (reference sequence). V lost 3 bases, J lost 5 bases, and 7 bases stayed unmatched. CDR3 coding DNA: TGTGCCAGTAGTATCCGGCGGGGGGGCCTCGAGACCCAGTACTTC. Translated: CASSIRRGGLETQYF.

This clone was seen once. The CDR3 here is CASSRDRGSNEKLFF. In DNA, the CDR3 is TGTGCCAGCAGCCGAGACAGGGGGAGTAATGAAAAACTGTTTTTT. The chain employs TRBV14 and TRBJ1-4, with TRBD1 matching 9 bases. This CDR3 is built from 15 residues. The germline CDR1 and CDR2 sequences are SGHDN and FVKESK. J gave up 4 bases and V 4 bases, and 4 bases lay outside the gene matches.

This chain connects TRBV5-5 to TRBJ1-5; D is undetermined. V was clipped by 2 bases and J by 3 bases, with 12 bases between them. Germline V CDR1 and CDR2: SGHKS, YYEKEE (reference sequence). This CDR3 spans 15 amino acids. The CDR3 here is CASSFGGQNNQPQHF. CDR3 in DNA: TGTGCCAGCAGCTTCGGTGGGCAGAACAATCAGCCCCAGCATTTT.

This chain connects TRBV6-6 to TRBJ2-1; TRBD1 matches at 12 bases. Germline-derived CDR1 and CDR2 are MNHNY and SVGAGI (reference sequence). Trimming removed 6 bases from V and 7 bases from J; junction bases left unmatched: 7. The length of the CDR3 is 15 residues. This chain's CDR3 is CASSSGTGGFNEQFF. The CDR3 nucleotides are TGTGCCAGCAGCTCCGGGACAGGGGGCTTTAATGAGCAGTTCTTC.

This clone was seen a single time. The chain links TRBV2 to TRBJ2-4; D gene uncertain. CDR1 and CDR2 (germline): SNHLY, FYNNEI. CDR3 length: 17 residues. V gave up 1 base and J gave up 0 bases, with 13 bases separating them. The CDR3 DNA reads TGTGCCAGCAGTGAAGGGCACACTCTTCGAGCCAAAAACATTCAGTACTTC. As protein: CASSEGHTLRAKNIQYF.

The chain has TRBV7-8 and TRBJ1-5, with TRBD1 identical over 8 bases. V lost 5 bases, J lost 1 base, and 19 bases stayed unmatched. CDR3 length equals 20 residues. Germline values: CDR1 SGHVS, CDR2 FQNEAQ. This chain's CDR3 is CASSIHLLTGGAWSNQPQHF. Written as DNA, the CDR3 is TGTGCCAGCAGCATCCACTTGCTCACAGGGGGAGCCTGGAGCAATCAGCCCCAGCATTTT.

The V gene is TRBV27, the J gene TRBJ2-5; 13 nucleotides line up with TRBD2. The CDR3 is made up of 19 amino acids. The germline CDR1 and CDR2 sequences are MNHEY and SMNVEV (reference sequence). With V trimmed by 2 bases and J by 4 bases, 13 bases remained unmatched. The DNA for the CDR3 is TGTGCCAGCAGTTTAAAGGGGACAGGAGGACTAGCGGGAGCAGAGACCCAGTACTTC. Amino acid sequence: CASSLKGTGGLAGAETQYF.

For the CDR3, the DNA is TGTGCCAGCAGCTTAGCTGGGACAGTTTCCACAGATACGCAGTATTTT. This translates into CASSLAGTVSTDTQYF. This chain uses TRBV7-2 with TRBJ2-3; 7 bases agree with TRBD1. The CDR3 runs to 16 residues. V gave up 0 bases and J gave up 2 bases; unmatched junction bases: 5. CDR1 SGHTA and CDR2 FQGNSA come from the germline V gene.

This CDR3 is CASSEVTGSVNTEAFF. For the CDR3, the DNA is TGTGCCAGCTCGGAGGTAACGGGGTCGGTGAACACTGAAGCTTTCTTT. This rearrangement joins TRBV18 to TRBJ1-1; no reliable D call. The V gene lost 6 bases and the J gene lost 0 bases, with 17 bases spanning the gap. The CDR3 is 16 amino acids. The germline CDR1 and CDR2 sequences are KGHSH and LQKENI.

In its sample, this clone ranks as medium-sized. The rearrangement joins TRBV19 to TRBJ1-2; no definite D call. The germline V gene encodes CDR1 LNHDA and CDR2 SQIVND (reference sequence). The ends were cut back, 6 bases at V and 4 bases at J, with 18 bases in the middle. The CDR3 is made up of 15 amino acids. Written as DNA, the CDR3 is TGTGCCAGTAGGCCCGGCAGGCGGTGGGTCTATGGCTACACCTTC. It codes for CASRPGRRWVYGYTF.